The T cell receptor beta chain under discussion was sequenced for a study of blood T cells in healthy people across ages. Study-wide context: Template switching picked up about one barcoded beta molecule for each two T cells.

Regarding the study as a whole: Conclusively comparing naive with antigen-experienced cells was impossible with unsorted PBMCs. Diversity of TCR beta per million T cells declined in a roughly linear way with age.

This clonotype was counted between two and nine times. Its antigen is unidentified. A sample-barcoded 5' primer and a J-beta primer mix were used in a second PCR of about 7 to 12 cycles. TCRdb re-called the 5' RACE reads through MiXCR, storing one row per CDR3 protein. The sample consists of around 820,000 distinct CDR3 sequences, 25% of them appearing once. The CDR3 extends over 16 amino acids. The V and J ends lost 1 base and 4 bases respectively, with 17 bases between them. The germline CDR1 and CDR2 sequences are MGHRA and YSYEKL. The data also belong to a second study, concerning T cells of mothers and their children.

The chain is built from TRBV4-1 and TRBJ2-7, with D maybe TRBD2 (5 bases). The clonotype was recovered from a boy aged 10-17 years in good health. The sample taken for sequencing was blood. CDR3 nucleotides: TGCGCCAGCAGCCAAGCGTCGAAGGACTTTAAGTACGAGCAGTACTTC. Its translation is CASSQASKDFKYEQYF.